This TCR beta chain was found in a study of T-cell memory formation after mild COVID-19. The wider study: For the most part, TCR clusters were specific to one donor.

From the 5' RACE reads, TCRdb called clonotypes with MiXCR, one entry per CDR3 protein. The repertoire has a few hundred thousand distinct CDR3 sequences, about 17% of them found once; the top ten carry roughly 21%. As concerns this clonotype: Its antigen is as yet unknown.

Study outcomes and limitations: Cross-reactive memory seemingly joined, as some responding clones were found in pre-infection memory.

Germline V gene sequence: CDR1 SNHLY, CDR2 FYNNEI. This CDR3 has 15 residues. V shed 8 bases, J shed 8 bases, and the junction held 13 bases outside the gene matches. The sequence was obtained from a young man who had mild COVID-19 (a few samples of this study predate the infection). Cell type and time point are not known. Material for sequencing was PBMCs or a T cell subset sorted from them (not recorded which). The chain has TRBV2 and TRBJ2-1; 9 nucleotides align to TRBD1. CDR3: CASPRPGQGLDEQFF. CDR3 DNA: TGTGCCAGCCCTAGACCGGGACAGGGACTGGATGAGCAGTTCTTC.